The 16 T cell receptor beta chains below all came from one sample that was sequenced in a study of T cell changes during pregnancy in multiple sclerosis (dated by TCRdb to the late 2010s). Library preparation used the immunoSEQ multiplex PCR assay. As stored in TCRdb, this immuneACCESS dataset retains in-frame rearrangements with V and J assigned. A fraction of the clones does not appear; measured against another copy, unresolved V genes explain less than half of the discrepancy, and the remainder lacks a known reason. The sample data list tens of thousands of clones, and more than 75% of these were observed just once. The ten largest clones capture 4.5% of the sample. This sample comprised peripheral blood, obtained in the second trimester of pregnancy. The receptor source for this set is a female donor in good health, enrolled as a control in a pregnancy study.

The chain employs TRBV7-6 and TRBJ1-4, with D maybe TRBD1 (5 bases). The V end lost 5 bases, the J end lost 0 bases, and 10 bases lay between the germline ends. CDR1 is SGHVS and CDR2 is FNYEAQ in the germline V gene. This CDR3 contains 15 residues. The CDR3 protein is CASSPTVATNEKLFF. CDR3 bases: TGTGCCAGCAGCCCGACAGTTGCAACTAATGAAAAACTGTTTTTT.

The CDR3 nucleotides read TGTGCCAGCAGTCCACCTCGGGACAGCTACACCGGGGAGCTGTTTTTT. Protein sequence: CASSPPRDSYTGELFF. The chain combines TRBV6-6 with TRBJ2-2; TRBD1 agrees at 7 bases. The CDR3 extends over 16 amino acids. V lost 5 bases and J lost 3; bases outside the gene matches: 9. Germline V lookup: CDR1 MNHNY, CDR2 SVGAGI (reference sequence).

V gene TRBV18 combines with J gene TRBJ2-3; D is unclear. Germline loops: CDR1 KGHSH, CDR2 LQKENI. The length of the CDR3 is 12 residues. The ends were cut back, 3 bases at V and 10 bases at J, with 11 bases in the middle. The CDR3 is CASSPNSQAQYF. The CDR3 nucleotides are TGTGCCAGCTCACCGAACAGTCAGGCGCAGTATTTT.

This chain uses TRBV9 with TRBJ1-2, with no clear D. Trimming took 7 bases from V and 8 from J, leaving 18 bases between them. This CDR3 spans 13 amino acids. Germline V gives CDR1 SGDLS, CDR2 YYNGEE. This CDR3 reads CASRREEVGGYTF. In DNA, the CDR3 is TGTGCCAGCCGGAGGGAGGAGGTAGGAGGCTACACCTTC.

The CDR3 spells CASSERVAGDPAKNIQYF. Written as DNA, the CDR3 is TGCGCCAGCAGTGAGAGGGTAGCGGGAGATCCGGCCAAAAACATTCAGTACTTC. The rearrangement uses TRBV10-1 and TRBJ2-4; the match to TRBD2 covers 9 bases. This CDR3 comprises 18 residues. The germline CDR1 and CDR2 sequences are WNHNN and SYGVQD (reference sequence). Trimming cost V 2 bases and J 1 base; bases outside gene matches: 9.

The chain employs TRBV21-1 and TRBJ2-7; TRBD2, the D gene given by the table, was not confirmed from the DNA. TRBV21-1 is assigned pseudogene status. The CDR3 consists of 15 residues. The CDR3 protein is CASSKVLSDCSEQYF. CDR3 DNA: TGTGCCAGCAGCAAAGTACTTTCGGACTGTTCCGAGCAGTACTTC.

This clone was counted a single time. This chain connects TRBV5-4 to TRBJ2-1, with a weak D call TRBD2 (5 bases). V was shortened by 0 bases and J by 7 bases, with 5 bases between the two germline ends. The germline V gene has CDR1 SGHNT and CDR2 YYREEE (reference sequence). The CDR3 loop spans 12 amino acids. For the CDR3, the DNA is TGTGCCAGCAGCTTGGGAGGGAATGAGCAGTTCTTC. The encoded protein is CASSLGGNEQFF. The complete variable domain, with remaining parts taken from reference TRBV5-4 and TRBJ2-1, reads ETGVTQSPTHLIKTRGQQVTLRCSSQSGHNTVSWYQQALGQGPQFIFQYYREEENGRGNFPPRFSGLQFPNYSSELNVNALELDDSALYLCASSLGGNEQFFGPGTRLTVL.

This chain links TRBV6-1 with TRBJ2-7; no reliable D call. CDR1 and CDR2 from the germline V gene are MNHNS and SASEGT. The ends were cut back, 8 bases at V and 3 bases at J, with 8 bases in the middle. This CDR3 has 11 amino acids. CDR3 nucleotide sequence: TGTGCCAGCGAGGATAGCTACGAGCAGTACTTC. Translating it yields CASEDSYEQYF.

The J gene is TRBJ1-3, the V gene TRBV7-9; D uncertain. Trimming pared 1 base from V and 8 bases from J, leaving 6 bases between. From germline, CDR1 is SEHNR and CDR2 FQNEAQ (reference sequence). The CDR3 is made up of 12 amino acids. DNA of the CDR3: TGTGCCAGCAGCTTAGGAGGCGACACCATATATTTT. It encodes CASSLGGDTIYF.

The chain has TRBV7-3 and TRBJ2-6, with 7 bases fitting TRBD2. V lost 2 bases, J lost 2 bases, and 3 bases stayed unmatched. Germline V gives CDR1 SGHTA, CDR2 FQGTGA. This CDR3 has 16 residues. The CDR3 DNA is TGTGCCAGCAGCTTAGGGAGGGTCCCTGGGGCCAACGTCCTGACTTTC. It is translated as CASSLGRVPGANVLTF.

The rearrangement uses TRBV5-6 and TRBJ2-5; 11 nucleotides align to TRBD2. Germline-derived CDR1 and CDR2 are SGHDT and YYEEEE. Trimming removed 3 bases from V and 5 bases from J; junction bases left unmatched: 12. The CDR3 runs 17 residues. The CDR3 DNA sequence: TGTGCCAGCAGCTCCTACAATTTAGCGGGAGGGCGCGAGACCCAGTACTTC. The encoded protein is CASSSYNLAGGRETQYF.

In this sample, this clone is medium-sized. The chain employs TRBV6-4 and TRBJ2-2; 10 nucleotides align to TRBD2. Germline lookup yields CDR1 MRHNA and CDR2 SNTAGT. The CDR3 extends over 16 amino acids. With 6 bases clipped from V and 3 bases from J, the junction kept 7 bases outside the gene matches. In DNA, the CDR3 is TGTGCCAGCAGCACCAGCGGGGGGGATCACACCGGGGAGCTGTTTTTT. It codes for CASSTSGGDHTGELFF.

This clone was detected once. The J gene is TRBJ2-5, the V gene TRBV7-9, with TRBD1 identical over 10 bases. The closer fit of TRBJ2-7 to the DNA end suggests the J call may be wrong. The CDR3 contains 16 residues. Germline CDR1 reads SEHNR; CDR2 reads FQNEAQ (reference sequence). The CDR3 DNA reads as TGTGCCAGCAGCTCTATCTCGGGACAGGGGACCTACGAGCAGTACTTC. This sequence encodes CASSSISGQGTYEQYF.

CDR3 residues: CASSSSLGTGPNEQYF. The CDR3 nucleotides are TGTGCCAGCAGTTCCTCCCTCGGGACAGGGCCGAACGAGCAGTACTTC. The rearrangement uses TRBV27 and TRBJ2-7, with TRBD1 matching 9 bases. The junction had 12 bases not matched to a gene; V was cut back by 4 bases and J by 5 bases. CDR1 MNHEY and CDR2 SMNVEV come from the germline V gene (reference sequence). The length of the CDR3 is 16 residues.

The CDR3, as DNA: TGTGCCACCAGCAGAGCGGGGGGCCAAGAGACCCAGTACTTC. Encoded protein: CATSRAGGQETQYF. The chain combines TRBV15 with TRBJ2-5, with 7 positions matching TRBD2. V shed 1 base, J shed 1 base, and the junction held 0 bases outside the gene matches. There are 14 residues in the CDR3. The V gene's germline CDR1 is LNHNV and CDR2 YYDKDF (reference sequence).

This chain's CDR3 is CASSDGGLTDTQYF. Here the CDR3 DNA reads TGTGCCAGCAGCGACGGGGGGCTAACAGATACGCAGTATTTT. This chain uses TRBV9 with TRBJ2-3, with D possibly matching TRBD2 (7 bases). The CDR3 has 14 amino acids. Trimming left V 3 bases short and J 3 bases short, with 11 bases between. CDR1 is SGDLS, CDR2 YYNGEE, per germline. Looking up the rest from reference TRBV9 and TRBJ2-3 gives the full variable domain: DSGVTQTPKHLITATGQRVTLRCSPRSGDLSVYWYQQSLDQGLQFLIQYYNGEERAKGNILERFSAQQFPDLHSELNLSSLELGDSALYFCASSDGGLTDTQYFGPGTRLTVL.